This T cell receptor (beta chain) emerged from a study of cytomegalovirus exposure and HLA in healthy donors. Whole-study findings and limits: Cytomegalovirus status was reportedly diagnosed by the classifier with high specificity and sensitivity. Despite most TCR sequences being rare, some public TCRs occurred in many donors. Researchers reported that a few CMV-associated chains were confirmed in vitro as CMV antigen-specific.

These donors were members of the approximately 120-subject validation cohort, a group separate from the roughly 670-subject first cohort. Concerning this clone itself: Its antigen is currently unknown.

The repertoire was sequenced with immunoSEQ multiplex PCR; TCRdb's copy has only in-frame clones and lacks some. This table has over 250,000 clones, around 86% appearing once. The junction had 9 bases not matched to a gene; V was cut back by 2 bases and J by 4 bases. Germline V gene data show CDR1 as SGHNT and CDR2 as YENEEA. The CDR3 sequence is 17 residues long. This receptor was identified in a young woman in good health and CMV-seronegative. The sequencing input was PBMCs. The V call is TRBV11-3, the J call TRBJ1-3; 9 nucleotides align to TRBD1. The CDR3, as DNA: TGTGCCAGCAGCTTATGGCCCGGGACAGGGTTCGGAAACACCATATATTTT. Its translation is CASSLWPGTGFGNTIYF.